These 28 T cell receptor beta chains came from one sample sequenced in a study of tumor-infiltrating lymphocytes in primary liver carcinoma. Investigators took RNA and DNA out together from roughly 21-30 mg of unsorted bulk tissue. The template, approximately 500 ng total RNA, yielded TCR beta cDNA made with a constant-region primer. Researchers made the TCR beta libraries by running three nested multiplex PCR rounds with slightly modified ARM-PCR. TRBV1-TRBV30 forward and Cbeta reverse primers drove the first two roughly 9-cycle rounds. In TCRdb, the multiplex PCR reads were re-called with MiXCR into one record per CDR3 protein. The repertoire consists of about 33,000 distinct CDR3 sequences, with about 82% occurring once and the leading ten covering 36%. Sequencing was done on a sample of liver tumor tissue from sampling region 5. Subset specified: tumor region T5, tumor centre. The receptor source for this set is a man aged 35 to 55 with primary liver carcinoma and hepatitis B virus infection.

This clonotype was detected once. The CDR3 here is CASSLRGESDRGQETQYF. CDR3 DNA sequence: TGTGCCAGCAGTTTACGGGGGGAGAGTGATCGGGGCCAAGAGACCCAGTACTTC. V is TRBV28 and J is TRBJ2-5; 7 bases are a match to TRBD2. With 2 bases clipped from V and 1 base from J, the junction kept 13 bases outside the gene matches. CDR3 length: 18 amino acids. Germline CDR1 reads MDHEN; CDR2 reads SYDVKM.

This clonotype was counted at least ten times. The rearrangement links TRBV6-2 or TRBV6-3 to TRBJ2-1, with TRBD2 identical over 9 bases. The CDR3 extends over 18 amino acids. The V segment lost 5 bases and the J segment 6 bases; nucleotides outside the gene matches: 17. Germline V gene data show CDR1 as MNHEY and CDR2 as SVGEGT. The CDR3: CASSPGGSGRSNRNEQFF. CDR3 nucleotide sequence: TGTGCCAGCAGTCCTGGGGGTAGCGGGAGATCGAATCGCAATGAGCAGTTCTTC.

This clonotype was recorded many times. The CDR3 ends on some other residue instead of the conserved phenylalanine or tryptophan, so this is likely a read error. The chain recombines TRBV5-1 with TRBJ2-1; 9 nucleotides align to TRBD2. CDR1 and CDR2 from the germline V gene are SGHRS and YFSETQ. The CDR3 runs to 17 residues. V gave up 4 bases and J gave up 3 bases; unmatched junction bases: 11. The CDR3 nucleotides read TGCGCCAGCAGCAGCCCTCTAGCGGGACTCTTCTACAATGAGCAGTTCTCC. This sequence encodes CASSSPLAGLFYNEQFS.

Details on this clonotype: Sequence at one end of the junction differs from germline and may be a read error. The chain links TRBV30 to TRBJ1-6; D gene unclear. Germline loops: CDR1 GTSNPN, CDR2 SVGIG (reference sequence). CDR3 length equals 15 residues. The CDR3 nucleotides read TGTGCATGGAGCCAGAACAGACCTATGGTGTCACCCCTCCACTTC. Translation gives CAWSQNRPMVSPLHF.

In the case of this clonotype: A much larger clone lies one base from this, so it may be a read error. The CDR3 DNA is TGTGCCAGCTCACCGTCGACAGGGAACGATCAGCCCCAGCTTTTT. Its translation is CASSPSTGNDQPQLF. The chain couples TRBV18 to TRBJ1-5; 7 positions match TRBD1. Germline V gene data show CDR1 as KGHSH and CDR2 as LQKENI. The CDR3 runs 15 residues.

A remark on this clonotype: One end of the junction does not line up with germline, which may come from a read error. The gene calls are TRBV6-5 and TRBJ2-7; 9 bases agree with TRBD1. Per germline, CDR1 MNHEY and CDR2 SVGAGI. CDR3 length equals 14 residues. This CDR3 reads CVCPSGTGYSEQYF. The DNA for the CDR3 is TGTGTCTGCCCCTCCGGGACAGGGTATAGCGAGCAATACTTC.

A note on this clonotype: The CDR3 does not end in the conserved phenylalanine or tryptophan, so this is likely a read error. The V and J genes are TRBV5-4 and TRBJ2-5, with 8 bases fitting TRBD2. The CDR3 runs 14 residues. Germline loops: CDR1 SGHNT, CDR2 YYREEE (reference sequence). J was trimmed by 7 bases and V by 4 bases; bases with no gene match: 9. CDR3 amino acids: CASSGQLAVRTQYV. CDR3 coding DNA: TGTGCCAGCAGCGGGCAACTAGCGGTACGGACCCAGTACGTC.

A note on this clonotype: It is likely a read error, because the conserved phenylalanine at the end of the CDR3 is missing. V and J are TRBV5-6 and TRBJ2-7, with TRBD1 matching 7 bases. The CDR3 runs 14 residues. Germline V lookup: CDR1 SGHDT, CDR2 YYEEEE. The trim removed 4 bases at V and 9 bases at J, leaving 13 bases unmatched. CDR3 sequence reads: CASSLRDSPHGQYL. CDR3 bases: TGTGCCAGCAGCCTCCGGGACAGCCCACACGGGCAGTACTTA.

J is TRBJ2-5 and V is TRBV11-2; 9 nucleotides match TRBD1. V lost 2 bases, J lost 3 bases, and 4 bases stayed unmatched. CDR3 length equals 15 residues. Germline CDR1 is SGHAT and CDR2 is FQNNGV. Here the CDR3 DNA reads TGTGCCAGCAGCTTAATCTGGACAGGGGAAGAGACCCAGTACTTC. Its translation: CASSLIWTGEETQYF.

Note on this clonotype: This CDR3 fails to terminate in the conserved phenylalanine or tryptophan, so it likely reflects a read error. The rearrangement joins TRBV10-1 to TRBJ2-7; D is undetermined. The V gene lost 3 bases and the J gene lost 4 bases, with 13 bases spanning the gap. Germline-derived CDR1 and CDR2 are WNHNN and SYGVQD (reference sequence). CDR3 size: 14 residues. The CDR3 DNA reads TGCGCCAGCAGTGAATCGGCAAGACCATACGAGCAGTACCTT. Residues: CASSESARPYEQYL.

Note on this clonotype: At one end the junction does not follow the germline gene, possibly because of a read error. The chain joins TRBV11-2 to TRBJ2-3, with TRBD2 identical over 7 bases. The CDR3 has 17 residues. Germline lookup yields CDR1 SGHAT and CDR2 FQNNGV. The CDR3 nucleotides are TGTGCCAACAGCCTAATAGTGGGAGGGTCTAACACAGATACGCAGTATTTC. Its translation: CANSLIVGGSNTDTQYF.

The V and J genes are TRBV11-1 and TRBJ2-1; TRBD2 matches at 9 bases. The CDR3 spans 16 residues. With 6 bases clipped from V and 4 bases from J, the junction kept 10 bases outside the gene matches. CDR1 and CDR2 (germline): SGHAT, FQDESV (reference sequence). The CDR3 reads CASRPIAGAYYNEQFF. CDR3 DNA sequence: TGTGCCAGCAGGCCCATAGCGGGAGCGTATTACAATGAGCAGTTCTTC.

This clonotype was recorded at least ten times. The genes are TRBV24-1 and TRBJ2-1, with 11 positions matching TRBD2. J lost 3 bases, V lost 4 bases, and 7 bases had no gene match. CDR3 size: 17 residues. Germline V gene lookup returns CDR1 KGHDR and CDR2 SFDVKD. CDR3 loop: CATSETVAGGHYNEQFF. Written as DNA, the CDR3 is TGTGCCACCAGTGAAACGGTAGCGGGAGGGCACTACAATGAGCAGTTCTTC.

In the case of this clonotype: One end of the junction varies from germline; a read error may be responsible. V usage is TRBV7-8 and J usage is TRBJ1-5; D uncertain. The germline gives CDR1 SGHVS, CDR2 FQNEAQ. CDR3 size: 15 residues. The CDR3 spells CTSSRREGNNQPQHF. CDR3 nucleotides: TGTACCAGCAGCCGTAGGGAGGGTAACAATCAGCCCCAGCATTTT.

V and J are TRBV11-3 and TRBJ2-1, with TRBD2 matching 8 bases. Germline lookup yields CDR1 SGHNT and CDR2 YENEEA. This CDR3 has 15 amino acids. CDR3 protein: CGNSAGTREINEQFF. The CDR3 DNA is TGTGGCAACAGTGCCGGGACTAGAGAGATTAATGAGCAGTTCTTC.

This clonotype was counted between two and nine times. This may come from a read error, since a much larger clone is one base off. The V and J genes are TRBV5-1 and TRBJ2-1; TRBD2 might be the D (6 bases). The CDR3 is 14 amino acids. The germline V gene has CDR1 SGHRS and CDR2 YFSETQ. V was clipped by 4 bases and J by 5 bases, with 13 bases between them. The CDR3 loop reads CASSTGDSDNEQFF. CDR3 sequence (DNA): TGCGCCAGCAGCACTGGGGACTCGGACAATGAGCAGTTCTTC.

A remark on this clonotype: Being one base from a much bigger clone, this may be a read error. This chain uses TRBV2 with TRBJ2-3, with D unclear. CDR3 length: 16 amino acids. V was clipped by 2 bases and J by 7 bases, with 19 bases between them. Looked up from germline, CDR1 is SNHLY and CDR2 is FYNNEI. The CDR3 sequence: CASSENEVMSQHTQYF. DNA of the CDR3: TGTGCCAGCAGTGAAAATGAGGTTATGTCGCAGCATACGCAGTATTTT.

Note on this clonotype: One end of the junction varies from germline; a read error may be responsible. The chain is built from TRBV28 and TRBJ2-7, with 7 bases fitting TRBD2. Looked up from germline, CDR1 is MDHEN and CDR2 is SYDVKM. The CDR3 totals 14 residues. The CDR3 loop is CVSSLLAEAYEQYF. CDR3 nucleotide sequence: TGTGTCAGCAGTCTCCTAGCGGAAGCCTACGAGCAGTACTTC. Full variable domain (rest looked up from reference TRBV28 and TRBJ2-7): DVKVTQSSRYLVKRTGEKVFLECVQDMDHENMFWYRQDPGLGLRLIYFSYDVKMKEKGDIPEGYSVSREKKERFSLILESASTNQTSMYLCVSSLLAEAYEQYFGPGTRLTVT.

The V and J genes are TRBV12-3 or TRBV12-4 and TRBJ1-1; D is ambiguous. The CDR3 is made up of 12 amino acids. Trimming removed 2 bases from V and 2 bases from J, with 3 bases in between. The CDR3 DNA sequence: TGTGCCAGCAGTTTATATAACACTGAAGCTTTCTTT. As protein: CASSLYNTEAFF.

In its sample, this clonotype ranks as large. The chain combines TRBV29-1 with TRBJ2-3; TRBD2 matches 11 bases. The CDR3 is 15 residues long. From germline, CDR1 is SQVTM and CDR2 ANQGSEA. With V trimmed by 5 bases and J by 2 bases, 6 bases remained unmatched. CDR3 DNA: TGCAGCGTTTCCGGGACTAGCGGATTCACAGATACGCAGTATTTT. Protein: CSVSGTSGFTDTQYF.

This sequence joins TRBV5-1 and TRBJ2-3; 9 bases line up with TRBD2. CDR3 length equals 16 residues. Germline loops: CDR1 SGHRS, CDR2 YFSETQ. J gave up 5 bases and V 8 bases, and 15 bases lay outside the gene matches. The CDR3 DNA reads TGCGCCAGGGGCTTGGGAGCGGGGGGTTGGGGAGATACGCAGTATTTT. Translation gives CARGLGAGGWGDTQYF.

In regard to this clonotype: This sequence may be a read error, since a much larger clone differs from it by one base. Written as DNA, the CDR3 is TGCGCCGGCAACCCTGGACAAGGGGGGATCTACGAGCAGTACTTC. It codes for CAGNPGQGGIYEQYF. This chain links TRBV10-2 with TRBJ2-7; D possibly matches TRBD1 or TRBD2 (6 bases each). Germline CDR1 reads WSHSY; CDR2 reads SAAADI. The CDR3 runs 15 residues. Deletions cut 11 bases from V and 3 bases from J, with 23 bases between.

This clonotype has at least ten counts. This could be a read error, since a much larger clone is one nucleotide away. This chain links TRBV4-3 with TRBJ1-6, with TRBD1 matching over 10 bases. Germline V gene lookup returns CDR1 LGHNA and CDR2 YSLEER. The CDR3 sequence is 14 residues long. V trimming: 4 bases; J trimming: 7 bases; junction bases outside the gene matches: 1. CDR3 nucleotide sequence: TGCGCCAGCAGCCTGGACAGGGGGAATTCACCCCTCCACTTT. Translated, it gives CASSLDRGNSPLHF.

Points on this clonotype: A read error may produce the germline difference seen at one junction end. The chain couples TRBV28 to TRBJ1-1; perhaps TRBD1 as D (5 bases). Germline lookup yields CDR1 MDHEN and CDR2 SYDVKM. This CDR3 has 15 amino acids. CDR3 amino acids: CASNLRQLINTEAFF. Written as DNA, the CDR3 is TGTGCCAGCAATTTAAGACAGCTTATAAACACTGAAGCTTTCTTT.

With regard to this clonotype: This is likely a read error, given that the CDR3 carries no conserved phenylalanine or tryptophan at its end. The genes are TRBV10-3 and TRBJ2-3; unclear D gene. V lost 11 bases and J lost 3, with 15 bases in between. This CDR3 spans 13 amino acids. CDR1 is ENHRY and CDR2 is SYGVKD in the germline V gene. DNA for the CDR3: TGTGCCTCGCGCCTTCTGACGACAGATACGCAGTATTCT. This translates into CASRLLTTDTQYS.

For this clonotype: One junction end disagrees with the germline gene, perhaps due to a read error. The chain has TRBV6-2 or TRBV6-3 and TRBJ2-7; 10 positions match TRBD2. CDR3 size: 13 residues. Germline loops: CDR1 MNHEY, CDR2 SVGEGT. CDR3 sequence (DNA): TGTGCCAGCCGGGCTAGCGGGAGATACGAGGAGTACTTC. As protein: CASRASGRYEEYF.

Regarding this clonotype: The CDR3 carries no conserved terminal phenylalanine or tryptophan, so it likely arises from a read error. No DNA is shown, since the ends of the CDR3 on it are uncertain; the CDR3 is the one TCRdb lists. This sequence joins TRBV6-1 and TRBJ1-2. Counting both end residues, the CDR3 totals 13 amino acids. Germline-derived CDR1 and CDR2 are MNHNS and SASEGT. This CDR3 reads CASSERVSNGHTI.

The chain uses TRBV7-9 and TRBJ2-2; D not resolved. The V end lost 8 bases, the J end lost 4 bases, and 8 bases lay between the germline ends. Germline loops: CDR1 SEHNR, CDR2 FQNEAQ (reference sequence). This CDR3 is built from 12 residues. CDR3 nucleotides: TGTGCCAGCGGGTCGAGCACCGGGGAGCTGTTTTTT. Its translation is CASGSSTGELFF.